These 27 T cell receptor beta chains originate from one sample sequenced in a study of spatial heterogeneity in lung cancer. Noted time point: sample taken at primary tumor resection. Each CDR3 protein is one row after TCRdb ran MiXCR on the 5' RACE reads. The sample consists of 39,000 or so distinct CDR3 sequences, roughly 3% of them appearing once. The sample was normal lung tissue next to the tumor, taken at surgery. All receptors come from a male donor with early-stage non-small cell lung cancer.

This clonotype was picked up many times. The chain uses TRBV7-6 and TRBJ1-1; perhaps TRBD1 as D (6 bases). This CDR3 region has 12 residues. V lost 4 bases and J 6 bases, leaving 9 bases between the germline ends. Germline-derived CDR1 and CDR2 are SGHVS and FNYEAQ. CDR3 loop: CASSSTGAEAFF. The CDR3 DNA sequence: TGTGCCAGCAGCTCGACAGGTGCTGAAGCTTTCTTT. Full variable domain (rest looked up from reference TRBV7-6 and TRBJ1-1): GAGVSQSPRYKVTKRGQDVALRCDPISGHVSLYWYRQALGQGPEFLTYFNYEAQQDKSGLPNDRFSAERPEGSISTLTIQRTEQRDSAMYRCASSSTGAEAFFGQGTRLTVV.

This clonotype was counted many times. The chain combines TRBV4-1 with TRBJ2-1; 11 bases align to TRBD2. The CDR3 has 18 amino acids. The trim removed 1 base at V and 2 bases at J, leaving 7 bases unmatched. Germline-derived CDR1 and CDR2 are MGHRA and YSYEKL. The CDR3 nucleotides read TGCGCCAGCAGCCAAGTCCTCCTACTAGCGGGGGCCTACAATGAGCAGTTCTTC. Its translation: CASSQVLLLAGAYNEQFF.

This clonotype was picked up many times. The J gene is TRBJ1-4, the V gene TRBV5-1; tentative D call: TRBD1 (5 bases). The CDR3 sequence is 13 residues long. From germline, CDR1 is SGHRS and CDR2 YFSETQ. V shed 4 bases and J shed 8 bases, with 12 bases lying between them. This chain's CDR3 is CASSPGQEEKLFF. CDR3 DNA: TGCGCCAGCAGCCCCGGACAAGAGGAAAAACTGTTTTTT.

This clonotype was recorded at least ten times. The gene calls are TRBV6-1 and TRBJ2-5, with 9 positions matching TRBD2. The CDR3 is 13 residues long. Germline assignment: CDR1 MNHNS and CDR2 SASEGT. Trimming at V came to 6 bases and at J to 1 base, leaving 0 bases not matched to a gene. The CDR3 loop reads CASRTSGQETQYF. CDR3 DNA sequence: TGTGCCAGCAGGACTAGCGGCCAAGAGACCCAGTACTTC.

The chain employs TRBV7-6 and TRBJ2-3; 12 positions agree with TRBD2. J was trimmed by 7 bases and V by 5 bases; bases with no gene match: 7. The V gene's germline CDR1 is SGHVS and CDR2 FNYEAQ. The CDR3 runs 15 residues. CDR3 sequence: CASSRLAGELNTQYF. Written as DNA, the CDR3 is TGTGCCAGCAGCAGACTAGCGGGAGAATTAAATACGCAGTATTTT.

This clonotype has a count of ten or more. The CDR3 region is CASSPIASHNEQFF. The CDR3 DNA is TGTGCCAGCAGCCCTATAGCGTCCCACAATGAGCAGTTCTTC. V and J are TRBV7-3 and TRBJ2-1, with a possible D match to TRBD2 (5 bases). Per germline, CDR1 SGHTA and CDR2 FQGTGA. V lost 5 bases and J lost 5, with 13 bases in between. This CDR3 spans 14 amino acids.

This clonotype showed up many times. This chain uses TRBV4-3 with TRBJ2-5, with D uncertain. This CDR3 has 13 amino acids. Between the trimmed V and J ends, which lost 0 bases and 5 bases, there was a span of 7 bases. Germline CDR1 LGHNA, CDR2 YSLEER. The CDR3 here is CASSQDRYETQYF. As DNA, the CDR3 is TGCGCCAGCAGCCAAGATAGGTACGAGACCCAGTACTTC.

The V and J genes are TRBV27 and TRBJ2-5; the match to TRBD2 covers 12 bases. The CDR3 has 16 amino acids. The germline gives CDR1 MNHEY, CDR2 SMNVEV (reference sequence). The V gene end was trimmed by 5 bases and the J gene end by 4 bases; junction bases not matched to a gene: 8. The CDR3 sequence: CASSIRLAGAGETQYF. DNA of the CDR3: TGTGCCAGCAGTATCAGACTAGCGGGAGCGGGAGAGACCCAGTACTTC.

There are many counts of this clonotype. The J gene is TRBJ2-5, the V gene TRBV7-9; D is unresolved. V lost 2 bases and J 8 bases, leaving 6 bases between the germline ends. Germline-derived CDR1 and CDR2 are SEHNR and FQNEAQ (reference sequence). This CDR3 contains 11 residues. CDR3 residues: CASSLTLTQYF. Here the CDR3 DNA reads TGTGCCAGCAGCTTAACTCTTACCCAGTACTTC.

This clonotype was found many times. The chain is built from TRBV14 and TRBJ1-6; TRBD1 agrees at 10 bases. From germline, CDR1 is SGHDN and CDR2 FVKESK. The CDR3 totals 18 residues. Unmatched junction bases numbered 3, after V lost 1 base and J lost 0 bases. DNA for the CDR3: TGTGCCAGCAGCCAAGTGAGGACAGGGGGCTCCTATAATTCACCCCTCCACTTT. It encodes CASSQVRTGGSYNSPLHF.

This clonotype was found many times. V is TRBV5-5 and J is TRBJ1-4, with D possibly being TRBD1 (5 bases). V was pared by 3 bases and J by 11 bases, with 11 bases between. Germline CDR1 is SGHKS and CDR2 is YYEKEE (reference sequence). There are 12 residues in the CDR3. CDR3 nucleotide sequence: TGTGCCAGCAGCTCTTCGACAGAGAAACTGTTTTTT. It specifies CASSSSTEKLFF.

This clonotype occurred a few times. The chain joins TRBV11-3 to TRBJ2-2, with D uncertain. V lost 8 bases and J lost 0, with 7 bases in between. Per germline, CDR1 SGHNT and CDR2 YENEEA. This CDR3 has 13 amino acids. In nucleotides, the CDR3 is TGTGCCAGCGGGGTCCCGAACACCGGGGAGCTGTTTTTT. It yields the protein CASGVPNTGELFF.

CDR3 nucleotides: TGTGCCACCCGAGGGACACAGAACACTGAAGCTTTCTTT. Translating gives CATRGTQNTEAFF. The chain uses TRBV10-3 and TRBJ1-1; the D gene is possibly TRBD1 (6 bases). This CDR3 has 13 residues. With 10 bases removed from V and 1 base from J, the gap between germline ends came to 13 bases. CDR1 ENHRY and CDR2 SYGVKD come from the germline V gene.

CDR3 sequence reads: CAWSATGQGFEQYF. The CDR3, as DNA: TGTGCCTGGAGTGCGACGGGACAGGGTTTCGAGCAGTACTTC. This chain links TRBV30 with TRBJ2-7, with 9 bases lining up with TRBD1. V lost 1 base and J lost 6; bases outside the gene matches: 7. The CDR3 covers 14 residues. Germline V gene sequence: CDR1 GTSNPN, CDR2 SVGIG (reference sequence).

This clonotype was picked up many times. The chain carries TRBV3-1 and TRBJ1-5; D is unresolved. The CDR3 is made up of 13 amino acids. Trimming pared 3 bases from V and 4 bases from J, leaving 7 bases between. Germline V gives CDR1 LGHDT, CDR2 YNNKEL (reference sequence). The CDR3 DNA reads as TGTGCCAGCAGCCAGTCCCAAAATCAGCCCCAGCATTTT. It yields the protein CASSQSQNQPQHF.

This chain connects TRBV6-5 to TRBJ2-7; TRBD1 matches at 8 bases. Germline CDR1 and CDR2: MNHEY and SVGAGI. This CDR3 has 13 residues. The ends lost 8 bases at V and 5 bases at J; junction bases unmatched: 8. The chain's CDR3 is CASGQGEGDEQYF. CDR3 sequence (DNA): TGTGCCAGCGGACAGGGAGAAGGGGACGAGCAGTACTTC.

This clonotype has a count of ten or more. The V call is TRBV29-1, the J call TRBJ2-7, with 12 bases identical to TRBD2. V trimming: 6 bases; J trimming: 3 bases; junction bases outside the gene matches: 12. Germline V gene sequence: CDR1 SQVTM, CDR2 ANQGSEA. The CDR3 is 16 amino acids. CDR3: CSVTFVGLAGHYEQYF. The CDR3 nucleotides are TGCAGCGTGACGTTCGTAGGACTAGCGGGGCACTACGAGCAGTACTTC.

This clonotype has a count of ten or more. The chain employs TRBV5-1 and TRBJ2-6; D not resolved. Trimming left V 0 bases short and J 0 bases short, with 4 bases between. The CDR3 spans 15 residues. The germline V gene encodes CDR1 SGHRS and CDR2 YFSETQ. The CDR3 DNA sequence: TGCGCCAGCAGCTTGGACAGCTCTGGGGCCAACGTCCTGACTTTC. This encodes CASSLDSSGANVLTF.

This clonotype was detected ten times or more. The chain uses TRBV7-6 and TRBJ1-2, with a weak D call TRBD1 (5 bases). CDR1 is SGHVS and CDR2 is FNYEAQ in the germline V gene. The CDR3 loop spans 13 amino acids. V was shortened by 3 bases and J by 1 base, with 6 bases between the two germline ends. The CDR3 is CASSLGLNYGYTF. As DNA, the CDR3 is TGTGCCAGCAGCTTGGGACTTAACTATGGCTACACCTTC.

The table lists this clonotype with many counts. The rearrangement links TRBV20-1 to TRBJ2-7; 13 bases map to TRBD2. Germline V CDR1 and CDR2: DFQATT, SNEGSKA (reference sequence). This CDR3 has 17 amino acids. J gave up 5 bases and V 1 base, and 11 bases lay outside the gene matches. The CDR3 here is CSARGGLAGVSVDEQYF. The CDR3 DNA follows: TGCAGTGCTAGAGGAGGACTAGCGGGAGTTTCTGTGGACGAGCAGTACTTC.

This clonotype occurred many times. V and J are TRBV6-2 or TRBV6-3 and TRBJ1-1; tentatively, D is TRBD1 (5 bases). The ends were cut back, 5 bases at V and 5 bases at J, with 12 bases in the middle. Germline loops: CDR1 MNHEY, CDR2 SVGEGT. The length of the CDR3 is 13 residues. CDR3 sequence reads: CASSIGEGTEAFF. CDR3 sequence (DNA): TGTGCCAGCAGTATAGGGGAGGGGACTGAAGCTTTCTTT.

In its sample, this clonotype was seen many times. This chain links TRBV5-8 with TRBJ1-1; TRBD1 matches at 7 bases. V gave up 0 bases and J gave up 0 bases; unmatched junction bases: 2. The CDR3 contains 15 residues. Germline V gives CDR1 SGHTS, CDR2 YDEGEE. CDR3 amino acids: CASSLEGAMNTEAFF. CDR3 nucleotide sequence: TGTGCCAGCAGCTTGGAGGGGGCGATGAACACTGAAGCTTTCTTT.

This clonotype was found many times. The chain combines TRBV28 with TRBJ2-1, with 8 bases aligning to TRBD2. Germline CDR1 and CDR2: MDHEN and SYDVKM. The junction had 11 bases not matched to a gene; V was cut back by 4 bases and J by 0 bases. The length of the CDR3 is 18 residues. The CDR3 region is CASSYSPVAGSSYNEQFF. For the CDR3, the DNA is TGTGCCAGCAGTTACTCACCCGTAGCGGGAAGCTCCTACAATGAGCAGTTCTTC.

This clonotype was detected ten times or more. The chain has TRBV12-3 or TRBV12-4 and TRBJ1-4; D uncertain. The V and J ends lost 7 bases and 3 bases respectively, with 12 bases between them. The CDR3 is made up of 14 amino acids. The CDR3 DNA reads TGTGCCAGCACCCTCACGGGCTCTAATGAAAAACTGTTTTTT. This translates into CASTLTGSNEKLFF.

This clonotype was picked up many times. The chain recombines TRBV11-3 with TRBJ2-3; 14 bases are a match to TRBD2. J gave up 2 bases and V 4 bases, and 5 bases lay outside the gene matches. The CDR3 has 17 residues. Germline CDR1 SGHNT, CDR2 YENEEA. CDR3 nucleotides: TGTGCCAGCAGCTCCGGGACTAGCGGGGGTACCACAGATACGCAGTATTTT. As protein: CASSSGTSGGTTDTQYF.

Ten or more counts support this clonotype. This sequence joins TRBV18 and TRBJ2-7; 8 bases agree with TRBD2. J lost 6 bases, V lost 3 bases, and 10 bases had no gene match. CDR1 and CDR2 (germline): KGHSH, LQKENI. There are 15 residues in the CDR3. This CDR3 is CASSPMGLGQAEQYF. CDR3 DNA sequence: TGTGCCAGCTCACCCATGGGACTAGGGCAGGCCGAGCAGTACTTC.

This clonotype was counted many times. The chain recombines TRBV5-1 with TRBJ1-2, with TRBD1 as a possible D gene (6 bases). The V and J ends lost 2 bases and 1 base respectively, with 9 bases between them. The CDR3 is 14 amino acids. In germline, CDR1 is SGHRS, CDR2 YFSETQ. This chain's CDR3 is CASSLDRNNYGYTF. As DNA, the CDR3 is TGCGCCAGCAGCTTAGACAGGAATAACTATGGCTACACCTTC.